This T cell receptor beta chain was recorded in a study of Graves' ophthalmopathy and Graves' hyperthyroidism. The CDR3 covers 15 residues. Trimming cost V 0 bases and J 2 bases, with 6 bases left between them. Looked up from germline, CDR1 is SGHKS and CDR2 is YYEKEE (reference sequence). This clonotype was detected many times. RNA transcripts were the source from which TCR beta CDR3 regions were amplified. First-round RT-PCR with HTBI primers preceded a second-round multiplex PCR. Each CDR3 protein is one row after TCRdb ran MiXCR on the multiplex PCR reads. The table has 300,000 to 350,000 distinct CDR3 sequences, about a sixth seen once. Establishment of the diagnosis relied upon clinical symptoms, serum thyroxine, TRAb, thyroid ultrasound and orbital computed tomography.

The J gene is TRBJ1-6, the V gene TRBV5-5; D not resolved. This clonotype was sampled from an adult man with Graves' ophthalmopathy. Sample: peripheral blood. CDR3 sequence: CASSLGVTYNSPLHF. In DNA, the CDR3 is TGTGCCAGCAGCTTGGGAGTGACCTATAATTCACCCCTCCACTTT.